This T cell receptor (beta chain) was observed in a study of beta chain features in type 1 diabetes. Regarding the study as a whole: Insertion counts at VDJ junctions were lower in type 1 diabetes patients, who also showed more deletions there.

Trimming pared 0 bases from V and 0 bases from J, leaving 7 bases between. This CDR3 spans 16 amino acids. The germline CDR1 and CDR2 sequences are SGHKS and YYEKEE (reference sequence). Since all of the isolated RNA was reverse transcribed, expressed TCRB transcripts were what got sequenced. Each sample of naive, central memory or regulatory T cells had, on average, approximately 3.5 million reads. This table comes from immunoSEQ multiplex PCR, and its TCRdb copy is limited to in-frame clones, with some not included. This sample has nearly 350,000 clones, with 6.5% to 10% found just once. With regard to this clone: Its specificity is not known.

V and J are TRBV5-5 and TRBJ2-6, with D uncertain. The receptor was isolated from a woman between 18 and 29 years old in good health. The sample comprised central memory CD4+ T cells from blood. The CDR3, as DNA: TGTGCCAGCAGCTTGGTTTCAAGCTCTGGGGCCAACGTCCTGACTTTC. Its translation is CASSLVSSSGANVLTF.